This T cell receptor (beta chain) derives from a study of human T cells and chemical hapten exposure. The germline gives CDR1 KGHSH, CDR2 LQKENI. The CDR3 spans 19 residues. The V and J ends lost 5 bases and 2 bases, in that order; junction bases with no gene match: 19. This clonotype was counted many times. Its antigen remains unknown. The time point is: healthy volunteer bleed at 2 weeks. Extraction yielded total RNA from whole blood (unfractionated). Study results and limitations: TCRs exceeding 1 in 1000 frequency stayed unchanged with DPC sensitization.

The study's library attached unique molecular identifiers to single cDNA molecules. In the authors' methods: Ranging from about 20,000 to 750,000, TCR counts per sample had a median value of around 92,000. TCRdb used MiXCR to reprocess the RACE reads, holding one entry per CDR3 protein. The V and J calls shown here were made by TCRdb, not taken from the authors' results. Of 100,000 to 150,000 distinct CDR3 sequences in the sample, around 8.2% were seen once. The chain is built from TRBV18 and TRBJ1-1; TRBD1 agrees at 8 bases. What was sequenced was whole blood. This clonotype originated in a male donor in good health. Some clones in this sample may be carry-over from other donors' samples. The CDR3 bases are TGTGCCAGCTCAACATCCCGACGAATTCCGGGACAGGCTAACACTGAAGCTTTCTTT. It is translated as CASSTSRRIPGQANTEAFF.